Listed below are T cell receptor beta chains from one sample, sequenced in a study of radiotherapy plus CTLA-4 blockade in lung cancer. TCRdb's table, derived via immunoSEQ multiplex PCR, lists solely in-frame clones and lacks some. The sample contains about 73,000 clones, 87% of which appear only once. The starting material was peripheral blood, obtained from a patient treated with radiotherapy plus ipilimumab. The receptors shown here come from a human donor with non-small cell lung cancer that progressed on radiotherapy plus ipilimumab. The CDR3 runs from the conserved cysteine through the conserved F or W. The D gene is left open where the match is weak. Where a row states a size, it is once, few, many or the class of an expanded clone; other rows omit it.

TRBJ1-5 - - TRBV29-1 TGCAGCGTTTCGGGAGGAGATGGCAATCAGCCCCAGCATTTT CSVSGGDGNQPQHF
TRBJ2-2 TRBD2 - TRBV5-4 TGTGCCAGCACCCCCGGACTAGTCGTCTCCGGGGAGCTGTTTTTT CASTPGLVVSGELFF
TRBJ2-7 - - TRBV29-1 TGCAGCGTTGTATCCGCCAGCGAGCAGTACTTC CSVVSASEQYF
TRBJ1-1 - - TRBV13 TGTGCCAGCAGCCAAACAGGGAACACTGAAGCTTTCTTT CASSQTGNTEAFF
TRBJ1-4 - - TRBV6-5 TGTGCCAGCAGAAAGGGAGTAAATGAAAAACTGTTTTTT CASRKGVNEKLFF
TRBJ1-5 TRBD1 - TRBV10-3 TGTGCCATTAAAAGGGACAGCCCAGAGCCCCAGCATTTT CAIKRDSPEPQHF
TRBJ1-5 - - TRBV19 TGTGCCAGTAGTGAAGGGGGAGGGAGCAATCAGCCCCAGCATTTT CASSEGGGSNQPQHF
TRBJ2-6 - - TRBV18 TGTGCCAGCTCACCGTATATTGCCCATTCGGGAAGTGGGGCCAACGTCCTGACTTTC CASSPYIAHSGSGANVLTF
TRBJ1-4 TRBD1 - TRBV27 TGTGCCAGCAGTTTCACCCGGGACAGGGGAGAAAAACTGTTTTTT CASSFTRDRGEKLFF
TRBJ2-1 - - TRBV2 TGTGCCAGCCGCGAGATGAATGAGCAGTTCTTC CASREMNEQFF
TRBJ1-1 TRBD1 many TRBV4-1 TGCGCCAGCAGCCACAGGACAGGGGTGAACACTGAAGCTTTCTTT CASSHRTGVNTEAFF
TRBJ2-1 TRBD2 - TRBV6-5 TGTGCCAGCAACAAGCGGGGGAGCTCCTACAATGAGCAGTTCTTC CASNKRGSSYNEQFF
TRBJ2-2 TRBD1 - TRBV7-9 TGTGCCAGCAGAGGGACAGGGCCGGCCGGGGAGCTGTTTTTT CASRGTGPAGELFF
TRBJ2-3 - - TRBV11-1 TGTGCCAGCAGCCCCCTTGAGGGAGGTATCGATACGCAGTATTTT CASSPLEGGIDTQYF
TRBJ2-7 TRBD2 - TRBV28 TGTGCCAGCAGCGCACTAGCGGGAGGGTCCTACGAGCAGTACTTC CASSALAGGSYEQYF
TRBJ2-5 TRBD1 - TRBV28 TGTGCCAGCAGTTTTTCGGGACAGGGGAGCGAGACCCAGTACTTC CASSFSGQGSETQYF
TRBJ1-1 TRBD1 - TRBV5-4 TGTGCCAGCAGCTTGGTGACAGGGGGCTCTGAAGCTTTCTTT CASSLVTGGSEAFF
TRBJ1-2 - - TRBV6-5 TGTGCCAGCAGTTACGGGGTCGGCTATGGCTACACCTTC CASSYGVGYGYTF
TRBJ2-1 TRBD2 - TRBV11-2 TGTGCCAGCAGCTTTTCACTAGCGGCCAATGAGCAGTTCTTC CASSFSLAANEQFF
TRBJ2-7 TRBD1 once TRBV27 TGTGCCAGCAGACCCCGGACAGGGTTCTACGAGCAGTACTTC CASRPRTGFYEQYF
TRBJ2-5 - once TRBV6-6 TGTGCCAGCAGTATACAGTTCCAAGAGACCCAGTACTTC CASSIQFQETQYF
TRBJ2-3 - - TRBV5-1 TGCGCCAGCAGCTTACCGCAACAGGGCGATACGCAGTATTTT CASSLPQQGDTQYF
TRBJ2-7 TRBD1 once TRBV2 TGTGCCAGCAGGACGCCGGGACAGGGTTCCTACGAGCAGTACTTC CASRTPGQGSYEQYF
TRBJ2-2 TRBD2 - TRBV6-5 TGTGCCAGCAGTCCCGGGGAGGGAATCTACGGGGAGCTGTTTTTT CASSPGEGIYGELFF
TRBJ1-1 - - TRBV6-1 TGTGCCAGCAGTGTGGGCCTAATGAACACTGAAGCTTTCTTT CASSVGLMNTEAFF
TRBJ2-5 - once TRBV18 TGTGCCAGCTCACCCGCGGGGGCGGAGACCCAGTACTTC CASSPAGAETQYF
TRBJ1-2 - - TRBV4-1 TGCGCCAGCAGCCCTAGGCGGGCCGAGGGAGGCTACACCTTC CASSPRRAEGGYTF
TRBJ1-1 - - TRBV25-1 TGTGCCAGCAGTGAAAGGACGGGCCAGAGGAACACTGAAGCTTTCTTT CASSERTGQRNTEAFF
TRBJ2-1 - - TRBV5-1 TGCGCCAGCAGACCGGGGTGGGTTGCGATCAATGAGCAGTTCTTC CASRPGWVAINEQFF
TRBJ2-1 TRBD2 - TRBV13 TGTGCCAGCAGCTTGGGTGGGACTAGCCTAAATGAGCAGTTCTTC CASSLGGTSLNEQFF
TRBJ2-2 TRBD1 - TRBV2 TGTGCCAGCAGCCAGACAGGGGGCCGGACCGGGGAGCTGTTTTTT CASSQTGGRTGELFF
TRBJ1-1 - - TRBV29-1 TGCAGCGTCGAAACAGGGCAGTACACTGAAGCTTTCTTT CSVETGQYTEAFF
TRBJ2-1 TRBD2 - TRBV9 TGTGCCAGCAGCACGGGACTAGCGGGCAATGAGCAGTTCTTC CASSTGLAGNEQFF
TRBJ1-2 - - TRBV28 TGTGCCAGCAGTTTAATTTTCGAGTGGGACTATGGCTACACCTTC CASSLIFEWDYGYTF
TRBJ1-1 TRBD1 - TRBV7-2 TGTGCCAGCAGCCCCACCGGGACAGATCTCACTGAAGCTTTCTTT CASSPTGTDLTEAFF
TRBJ2-5 - - TRBV6-1 TGTGCCAGCAGTGAAATTGGACAGACTTCTATGCCCCAGTACTTC CASSEIGQTSMPQYF
TRBJ2-1 - - TRBV18 TGTGCCAGCTCGAGCCAGGGCTCGTCCTACAATGAGCAGTTCTTC CASSSQGSSYNEQFF
TRBJ2-7 - - TRBV28 TGTGCCAGCAGTTTTCCGGGGACTCCCTCCCACGAGCAGTACTTC CASSFPGTPSHEQYF
TRBJ2-2 TRBD2 - TRBV9 TGTGCCAGCAGCGTAGCGGCGGGAGGTTCATACACCGGGGAGCTGTTTTTT CASSVAAGGSYTGELFF
TRBJ1-2 TRBD1 - TRBV5-6 TGTGCCAGCAGCGGGGGACAGGGCGCTAACTATGGCTACACCTTC CASSGGQGANYGYTF
TRBJ1-5 TRBD1 - TRBV19 TGTGCCTCATCCCGGGGCAGGGGGTTAAACAATCAGCCCCAGCATTTT CASSRGRGLNNQPQHF
TRBJ1-1 - - TRBV6-5 TGTGCCAGCAGTCCCTTAACAGGGAGCCCTCGGGCTTTCTTT CASSPLTGSPRAFF
TRBJ2-5 - once TRBV7-9 TGTGCCAGCAGCTCAGGCCCCAGGGTTCAAGAGACCCAGTACTTC CASSSGPRVQETQYF
TRBJ2-2 - - TRBV2 TGTGCCAGCAGTTTGACAGCCACCGGGGAGCTGTTTTTT CASSLTATGELFF